A single sample is the source of the 14 T cell receptor beta chains below, sequenced in a study of T cell responses to AZD1222 COVID-19 vaccine. Assay: immunoSEQ multiplex PCR; the TCRdb copy retains only in-frame clones and omits some. The sample consists of under 200,000 clones, approximately 92% of them appearing once. The sequencing here drew on peripheral blood, taken on day 0 of AZD1222 vaccination. These receptors all come from an adult in good health.

V usage is TRBV3-1 (or the pseudogene TRBV3-2) and J usage is TRBJ2-3; D possibly corresponds to TRBD1 (6 bases). V gave up 4 bases and J gave up 2 bases, with 13 bases separating them. Germline CDR1 is LGHDT and CDR2 is YNNKEL (reference sequence). This CDR3 is built from 15 residues. The CDR3 region is CASSRMGAPTDTQYF. The CDR3 nucleotides read TGTGCCAGCAGCCGGATGGGGGCCCCCACAGATACGCAGTATTTT.

In this sample, this clone turned up a few times. The V gene is TRBV19, the J gene TRBJ2-1; D is perhaps TRBD2 (6 bases). Germline lookup yields CDR1 LNHDA and CDR2 SQIVND (reference sequence). The CDR3 is made up of 15 amino acids. The V and J ends lost 0 bases and 6 bases respectively, with 12 bases between them. In nucleotides, the CDR3 is TGTGCCAGTAGTATAGAGGGGCGGGGTCTCAATGAGCAGTTCTTC. It specifies CASSIEGRGLNEQFF.

The V call is TRBV3-1 (or the pseudogene TRBV3-2), the J call TRBJ2-3; D gene unclear. Germline loops: CDR1 LGHDT, CDR2 YNNKEL (reference sequence). V lost 2 bases and J 2 bases, leaving 8 bases between the germline ends. This CDR3 is built from 14 residues. CDR3 sequence (DNA): TGTGCCAGCAGCCAAAGGCTATTCACAGATACGCAGTATTTT. This codes for CASSQRLFTDTQYF.

The chain recombines TRBV5-1 with TRBJ2-3; a possible D gene is TRBD1 (7 bases). V was cut by 1 base and J by 5 bases, with 11 bases left in between. Germline V CDR1 and CDR2: SGHRS, YFSETQ. There are 14 residues in the CDR3. The CDR3 sequence: CASSLQGEVDTQYF. The DNA of the CDR3 is TGCGCCAGCAGCTTGCAGGGGGAGGTAGATACGCAGTATTTT.

The V call is TRBV11-2, the J call TRBJ2-2; no firm D call. Germline CDR1 SGHAT, CDR2 FQNNGV. V lost 5 bases and J 7 bases, leaving 14 bases between the germline ends. This CDR3 spans 14 amino acids. The CDR3 is CASSQEVLDGELFF. The CDR3 DNA follows: TGTGCCAGCAGCCAAGAGGTTCTCGACGGGGAGCTGTTTTTT.

The rearrangement uses TRBV2 and TRBJ1-5, with no clear D. With 2 bases removed from V and 1 base from J, the gap between germline ends came to 3 bases. The CDR3 totals 13 residues. Germline CDR1 reads SNHLY; CDR2 reads FYNNEI. This CDR3 reads CASSEWSNQPQHF. CDR3 sequence (DNA): TGTGCCAGCAGTGAATGGAGCAATCAGCCCCAGCATTTT.

This chain joins TRBV6-5 and TRBJ2-5, with D unresolved. V lost 0 bases, J lost 5 bases, and 13 bases lay in between. This CDR3 comprises 15 residues. CDR1 is MNHEY, CDR2 SVGAGI, per germline. The CDR3 is CASSYSDVLRETQYF. CDR3 nucleotide sequence: TGTGCCAGCAGTTACTCGGACGTACTAAGGGAGACCCAGTACTTC.

The chain is built from TRBV9 and TRBJ2-2, with 12 bases that match TRBD2. Germline V gene sequence: CDR1 SGDLS, CDR2 YYNGEE. With V trimmed by 5 bases and J by 4 bases, 3 bases remained unmatched. This CDR3 region has 15 residues. The CDR3 DNA follows: TGTGCCAGCAGACCACTAGCGGGGGGCACCGGGGAGCTGTTTTTT. Translation: CASRPLAGGTGELFF.

A few counts support this clone. The chain links TRBV18 to TRBJ1-4; D possibly corresponds to TRBD1 (6 bases). The CDR3 loop spans 16 amino acids. CDR1 is KGHSH, CDR2 LQKENI, per germline. The V end was cut by 0 bases, the J end by 4 bases, with 12 bases between. The CDR3 protein is CASSPPGAGLNEKLFF. The CDR3 bases are TGTGCCAGCTCACCACCGGGGGCAGGACTTAATGAAAAACTGTTTTTT.

V usage is TRBV29-1 and J usage is TRBJ1-1; D is undetermined. This CDR3 has 15 residues. V was shortened by 6 bases and J by 0 bases, with 17 bases between the two germline ends. Germline V gene lookup returns CDR1 SQVTM and CDR2 ANQGSEA. The CDR3, as DNA: TGCAGCGTCCTGGCCTTTGAACCTTTGAACACTGAAGCTTTCTTT. It specifies CSVLAFEPLNTEAFF. The full variable domain, with the rest looked up from reference TRBV29-1 and TRBJ1-1, is SAVISQKPSRDICQRGTSLTIQCQVDSQVTMMFWYRQQPGQSLTLIATANQGSEATYESGFVIDKFPISRPNLTFSTLTVSNMSPEDSSIYLCSVLAFEPLNTEAFFGQGTRLTVV.

The J gene is TRBJ1-6, the V gene TRBV7-3; a weak D match, TRBD1 (5 bases). The CDR3 sequence is 15 residues long. Trimming cost V 2 bases and J 5 bases, with 10 bases left between them. Germline loops: CDR1 SGHTA, CDR2 FQGTGA. Here the CDR3 DNA reads TGTGCCAGCAGCTTACAGGACACAGATAATTCACCCCTCCACTTT. Protein product: CASSLQDTDNSPLHF.

This sequence joins TRBV4-2 and TRBJ1-1; maybe TRBD1 (5 bases). V gave up 3 bases and J gave up 7 bases, with 9 bases separating them. The germline V gene has CDR1 LGHNA and CDR2 YNFKEQ. This CDR3 has 12 residues. The CDR3 protein is CASSQERGEAFF. CDR3 coding DNA: TGTGCCAGCAGCCAGGAAAGGGGTGAAGCTTTCTTT.

The chain joins TRBV6-5 to TRBJ2-7; the D gene is possibly TRBD2 (5 bases). CDR1 is MNHEY and CDR2 is SVGAGI in the germline V gene. This CDR3 has 12 residues. Trimming cost V 5 bases and J 4 bases, with 9 bases left between them. The CDR3 here is CASSNTGYEQYF. The CDR3 coding sequence is TGTGCCAGCAGTAACACGGGGTACGAGCAGTACTTC.

The chain is built from TRBV14 and TRBJ2-5; possible D gene TRBD2, 6 bases. The V end lost 4 bases, the J end lost 5 bases, and 17 bases lay between the germline ends. The germline V gene encodes CDR1 SGHDN and CDR2 FVKESK. The CDR3 is made up of 15 amino acids. The CDR3 region is CASSPPLAGSETQYF. CDR3 DNA: TGTGCCAGCAGCCCCCCCCTTGCGGGGTCGGAGACCCAGTACTTC.